The source of this T cell receptor beta chain is a study of cytomegalovirus exposure and HLA in healthy donors. This CDR3 has 16 residues. CDR1 and CDR2 from the germline V gene are KGHSH and LQKENI. Trimming shortened V by 1 base and J by 4 bases, and 13 bases separated the two germline ends. In the PCR, 60 Vbeta and 13 Jbeta primers were used. The assay was immunoSEQ multiplex PCR, and TCRdb's table has in-frame clones only and misses some. This repertoire shows about 160,000 clones, approximately 82% found once; its top ten account for under 6.5%. The sequencing sample was made of PBMCs. The V and J genes are TRBV18 and TRBJ2-2; tentative D call: TRBD1 (5 bases). The TCR originated in a man aged 45 to 65 in good health and CMV-seropositive. The CDR3 DNA reads TGTGCCAGCTCACCACAGTTGTCAGGGTCCACCGGGGAGCTGTTTTTT. It is translated as CASSPQLSGSTGELFF.